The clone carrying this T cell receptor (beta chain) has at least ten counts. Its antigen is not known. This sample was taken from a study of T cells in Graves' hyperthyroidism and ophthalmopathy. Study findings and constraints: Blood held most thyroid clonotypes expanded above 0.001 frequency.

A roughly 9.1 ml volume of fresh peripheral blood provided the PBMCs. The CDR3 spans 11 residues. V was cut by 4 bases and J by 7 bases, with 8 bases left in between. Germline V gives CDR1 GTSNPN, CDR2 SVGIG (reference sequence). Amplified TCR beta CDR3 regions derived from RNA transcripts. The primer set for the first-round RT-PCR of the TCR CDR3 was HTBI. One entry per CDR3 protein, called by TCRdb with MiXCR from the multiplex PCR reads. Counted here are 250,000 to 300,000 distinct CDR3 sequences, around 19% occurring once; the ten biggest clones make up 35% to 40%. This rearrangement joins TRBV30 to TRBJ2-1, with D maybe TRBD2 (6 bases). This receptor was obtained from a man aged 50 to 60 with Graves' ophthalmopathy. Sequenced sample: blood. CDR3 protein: CAWTLANEQFF. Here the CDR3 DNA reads TGTGCCTGGACGCTAGCGAATGAGCAGTTCTTC.